Included here is one T cell receptor (beta chain) sequence, with context. Antigen unknown. A read error is possible here, since a much larger clone lies one base away. A read error is likely, as this CDR3 ends without the conserved phenylalanine or tryptophan. The sample is drawn from a study of breast tumors, draining lymph nodes, adjacent tissues. The lymph nodes were axillary draining lymph nodes from breast cancer patients. The CDR3 runs to 14 residues. V lost 2 bases and J 3 bases, leaving 11 bases between the germline ends. From germline, CDR1 is SGHRS and CDR2 YFSETQ. Each CDR3 protein gets one entry after TCRdb re-called the multiplex PCR reads with MiXCR. The sample includes approximately 90,000 distinct CDR3 sequences, 25% to 35% of them seen just once. Overall study findings and caveats: Compared with lymph nodes, tumors were less diverse; compared with nontumor tissue, more. That most tumor T cells come from lymph nodes remained unproven.

The gene calls are TRBV5-1 and TRBJ1-1; D may be TRBD1 (5 bases). This TCR was sampled from a female donor with breast cancer. Some clones in this sample may be carry-over from other donors' samples. The sample consisted of axillary lymph node tissue. The CDR3 protein is CASSFRAKDTEAFL. CDR3 sequence (DNA): TGCGCCAGCAGCTTCAGGGCGAAGGACACTGAAGCTTTCTTG.